The 12 T cell receptor beta chains given below trace back to one sample, sequenced in a study of CD8 T cells in ankylosing spondylitis. General study points: Seemingly characteristic of ankylosing spondylitis blood was a TCR beta motif consisting of under ten highly homologous variants.

What these receptors recognize is not known. TCRdb re-called the 5' RACE reads through MiXCR, storing one row per CDR3 protein. Of about 460,000 distinct CDR3 sequences in the sample, approximately 5% were seen once. Sequencing was carried out using blood, either unsorted or a sorted T cell fraction (not recorded which). The receptors originated from a male donor with ankylosing spondylitis.

This clonotype was observed a handful of times. This CDR3 is CASSTGLAGYETQYF. The CDR3 nucleotides read TGCGCCAGCAGTACGGGACTAGCGGGTTATGAGACCCAGTACTTC. The gene calls are TRBV5-1 and TRBJ2-5, with TRBD2 identical over 12 bases. The V and J ends lost 5 bases and 5 bases, in that order; junction bases with no gene match: 7. CDR3 length: 15 amino acids. Germline loops: CDR1 SGHRS, CDR2 YFSETQ.

This clonotype has ten or more counts. The genes are TRBV7-6 and TRBJ1-6; 9 bases are a match to TRBD1. With 5 bases clipped from V and 0 bases from J, the junction kept 5 bases outside the gene matches. This CDR3 has 17 residues. Germline V lookup: CDR1 SGHVS, CDR2 FNYEAQ. CDR3 bases: TGTGCCAGCAGCACGGGACAGGGAACCTCCTATAATTCACCCCTCCACTTT. Protein product: CASSTGQGTSYNSPLHF.

This clonotype occurred many times. The chain links TRBV9 to TRBJ2-5; D may correspond to TRBD1 or TRBD2 (5 bases each). Germline V CDR1 and CDR2: SGDLS, YYNGEE. CDR3 length equals 14 residues. The ends were cut back, 4 bases at V and 0 bases at J, with 10 bases in the middle. The DNA for the CDR3 is TGTGCCAGCAGCCTCCAGGGACACCAAGAGACCCAGTACTTC. This sequence encodes CASSLQGHQETQYF.

The sample holds many counts of this clonotype. This sequence joins TRBV6-1 and TRBJ1-1, with D uncertain. V lost 6 bases to trimming and J lost 1 base, with 9 bases between them. The CDR3 has 13 amino acids. Germline CDR1 MNHNS, CDR2 SASEGT. CDR3 bases: TGTGCCAGCAGACTCCGGGGGAACACTGAAGCTTTCTTT. Translating gives CASRLRGNTEAFF.

Ten or more counts support this clonotype. This chain joins TRBV25-1 and TRBJ2-5; D may be TRBD1 or TRBD2 (6 bases each). V lost 3 bases and J lost 4, with 15 bases in between. The CDR3 covers 15 residues. CDR1 is MGHDK and CDR2 is SYGVNS in the germline V gene. The CDR3 coding sequence is TGTGCCAGCAGTGAGTCTGGGGGGCGAAGAGAGACCCAGTACTTC. Translating gives CASSESGGRRETQYF.

This clonotype has ten or more counts. The rearrangement uses TRBV5-1 and TRBJ2-2, with a possible D match to TRBD2 (5 bases). Germline CDR1 and CDR2: SGHRS and YFSETQ. This CDR3 has 15 amino acids. V lost 1 base to trimming and J lost 3 bases, with 10 bases between them. The CDR3 DNA reads TGCGCCAGCAGCTTGCCGACGGACTACACCGGGGAGCTGTTTTTT. Protein product: CASSLPTDYTGELFF.

This clonotype was picked up many times. This rearrangement joins TRBV9 to TRBJ2-1; D is uncertain. V was pared by 0 bases and J by 4 bases, with 14 bases between. The length of the CDR3 is 16 residues. From germline, CDR1 is SGDLS and CDR2 YYNGEE. The CDR3 protein is CASSVGILEGYNEQFF. The DNA of the CDR3 is TGTGCCAGCAGCGTAGGGATCCTCGAAGGGTACAATGAGCAGTTCTTC.

This clonotype was seen only a few times. The chain uses TRBV11-2 and TRBJ2-5; 9 bases agree with TRBD1. Germline CDR1 reads SGHAT; CDR2 reads FQNNGV. V trimming: 5 bases; J trimming: 9 bases; junction bases outside the gene matches: 10. The CDR3 sequence is 14 residues long. For the CDR3, the DNA is TGTGCCAGCAGCCTTTCCTCCGACAGGGGGGCCCAGTACTTC. Translation: CASSLSSDRGAQYF.

Many counts were recorded for this clonotype. The chain joins TRBV27 to TRBJ2-1, with a weak D call TRBD2 (5 bases). The CDR3 sequence is 14 residues long. Germline-derived CDR1 and CDR2 are MNHEY and SMNVEV (reference sequence). V was trimmed by 6 bases and J by 8 bases, leaving 17 bases between them. This CDR3 reads CASRKTGFSDEQFF. The CDR3 nucleotides are TGTGCCAGCAGAAAGACTGGATTTAGCGATGAGCAGTTCTTC.

This sequence joins TRBV20-1 and TRBJ1-1, with TRBD1 matching over 7 bases. This CDR3 has 16 residues. The trim removed 1 base at V and 0 bases at J, leaving 8 bases unmatched. Germline V gene data show CDR1 as DFQATT and CDR2 as SNEGSKA (reference sequence). The DNA of the CDR3 is TGCAGTGCTAGAGTGGACAGGAGGACTCTGAACACTGAAGCTTTCTTT. Translation: CSARVDRRTLNTEAFF.

This clonotype was counted many times. The chain has TRBV25-1 and TRBJ2-2; 7 positions match TRBD1. Germline CDR1 is MGHDK and CDR2 is SYGVNS. Trimming took 2 bases from V and 1 from J; bases not matched to a gene: 4. The CDR3 loop spans 16 amino acids. The CDR3 region has the DNA TGTGCCAGCAGTGAAGAAAGGGACAGGAACACCGGGGAGCTGTTTTTT. This translates into CASSEERDRNTGELFF.

This clonotype was seen only a few times. The CDR3, as DNA: TGTGCCAGCAGTGCACAGGCAGTAGCTGGGGCCAACGTCCTGACTTTC. It is translated as CASSAQAVAGANVLTF. The gene calls are TRBV6-1 and TRBJ2-6; a weak D match, TRBD1 (5 bases). CDR3 length: 16 residues. Germline V gene lookup returns CDR1 MNHNS and CDR2 SASEGT. V lost 4 bases, J lost 2 bases, and 12 bases lay in between.